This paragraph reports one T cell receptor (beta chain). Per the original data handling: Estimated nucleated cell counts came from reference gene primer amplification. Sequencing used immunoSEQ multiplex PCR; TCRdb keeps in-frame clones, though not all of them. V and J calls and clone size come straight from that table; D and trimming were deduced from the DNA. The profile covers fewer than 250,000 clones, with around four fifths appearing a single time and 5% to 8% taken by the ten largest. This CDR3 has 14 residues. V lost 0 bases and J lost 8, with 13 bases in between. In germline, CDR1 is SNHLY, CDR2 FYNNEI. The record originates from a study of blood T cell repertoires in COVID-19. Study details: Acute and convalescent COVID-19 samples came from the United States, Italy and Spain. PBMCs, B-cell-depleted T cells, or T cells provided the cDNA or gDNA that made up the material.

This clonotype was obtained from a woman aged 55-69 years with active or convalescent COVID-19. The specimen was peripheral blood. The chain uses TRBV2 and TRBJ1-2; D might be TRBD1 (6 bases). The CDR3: CASSEAAGVGGYTF. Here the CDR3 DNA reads TGTGCCAGCAGTGAAGCGGCAGGGGTTGGAGGCTACACCTTC.